Included here is one T cell receptor (beta chain) sequence, with context. Its cognate antigen has yet to be identified. Base qualities are not provided; no much larger clone lies one nucleotide away. The approximately 39 donors, aged 6 to 90 years, were systemically healthy Caucasian individuals from Russia. Approximately 10 milliliters of peripheral blood were collected from each donor into EDTA-treated Vacutainer tubes. PBMCs were isolated by Ficoll-Paque density-gradient centrifugation, with at least 7 million obtained per sample. Total RNA was extracted from PBMCs with Trizol reagent, with at least 5 micrograms obtained per sample. For every donor, flow cytometry on a PBMC aliquot measured the percentage of naive CD45RAhigh/CD27high T cells. To prepare the library, 5' RACE was applied. Reads for this sample came from an Illumina HiSeq 2500. A second PCR of roughly 6 to 12 cycles was performed with a sample-barcoded 5' primer and a J-beta primer mix. A template-switch 5' adaptor carrying 12 random nucleotides introduced a unique molecular identifier onto each TCR beta cDNA molecule. At least 2.5 million CDR3-containing paired-end reads were obtained from each sample. First-strand cDNA synthesis was performed from all RNA using the Mint cDNA synthesis kit, with priming by a TRBC-specific oligonucleotide. All cDNA was treated with uracil-DNA glycosylase and then went through a first 18-cycle PCR with the universal primers M1SS and BC2_uni_R. The authors processed their data as follows. Each sample was normalized by randomly selecting 1 million high-quality reads, each carrying a distinct molecular identifier. Instead of being binned into consensus sequences, reads that shared molecular identifiers were thrown out. CDR3 identification, clonotype clustering and error correction used MiTCR with a Q25 quality threshold and the strictest error-elimination algorithm. Lower-bound total TCR beta diversity was estimated with a nonparametric unseen species model using Euler transformation. TCRdb reran the public reads through fastp at Q25 and MiXCR, keeping productive beta chains. For every CDR3 protein sequence, its rows merge into one entry that carries the most common genes and DNA. The V and J calls and clone size come from TCRdb's table, not from the authors' own analysis. The sample includes about 970,000 distinct CDR3 sequences, with just over 50% observed a single time. Clones ranked in the top ten supply around a fifth of the sample.

This sample is drawn from a study of blood T cells in healthy people across ages (dated by TCRdb to between 2014 and 2017). With respect to the entire study: In model experiments, roughly one uniquely barcoded TCR beta cDNA molecule per two T cells was captured by template switching. Age-related changes in TCR beta repertoire diversity were measured in the study by deep sequencing normalized with unique cDNA molecular identifiers. The donors were split into four age groups: young (average 16 years), middle-aged (roughly 39), aged (about 62) and long-lived (approximately 89). To avoid experimental bias, donors of different ages were randomly spread across the sequencing lanes. Two additional independent replicas of 1 million unique cDNA reads from the same blood draw were analyzed for two donors (one aged 18 to 29 and one aged 80 or older).

From its cysteine to its phenylalanine, the CDR3 spans 15 amino acids. Only CDR3 DNA remains: 45 bases, in frame from the first base. Looking up the germline V gene yields CDR1 SGHTS and CDR2 YDEGEE. At the junction V is shortened by 6 bases and J by 5 bases, with 18 bases in between. The paper as a whole reports these results and caveats: A strong correlation was found between observed TCR beta diversity and the percentage of naive T cells measured by flow cytometry. Total diversity estimates from one million sequenced T cells were considered lower bounds and underestimates. Donor CMV infection status was unknown, potentially confounding age-related changes in expanded clonotypes. Compared with the aged group, more naive CD4+ T cells, fewer expanded clones and increased TCR diversity were shown by the long-lived group, suggesting age selection. Conclusive comparison of naive and antigen-experienced compartments was prevented by the profiling of bulk unsorted PBMCs. As age increased, observed TCR beta diversity per million T cells dropped in a roughly linear way, and a significant reduction was already evident by age approximately 40.

The TCR was taken from a woman aged 55-75 years in good health. The chain joins TRBV5-8 to TRBJ2-1; perhaps TRBD1 is the D gene, with 6 bases matching. Input material: blood. The encoded CDR3 is CASNPTGLNDNEQFF. The nucleotide sequence is TGTGCCAGCAACCCGACAGGCCTCAATGACAATGAGCAGTTCTTC.